The text below deals with one TCR beta chain. This record comes from a study of blood T cells in healthy people across ages. A second PCR, run for roughly 7 to 12 cycles, used a sample-barcoded 5' primer plus a J-beta primer mix. TCRdb called the 5' RACE reads again in MiXCR, with one record for every CDR3 protein. The table shows more than 900,000 distinct CDR3 sequences, with almost 25% occurring only once. Trimming left V 0 bases short and J 13 bases short, with 18 bases between. Germline CDR1 MGHRA, CDR2 YSYEKL. This CDR3 spans 15 amino acids. A further study also used this sample, focusing on T cells of mothers and their children.

This chain links TRBV4-1 with TRBJ1-4, with D uncertain. This receptor was obtained from a girl aged 2 to 10 in good health. The sample taken for sequencing was blood. CDR3 in amino acids: CASSQDSFPGSGLFF. The CDR3 nucleotides are TGCGCCAGCAGCCAAGATTCCTTTCCGGGTTCCGGACTGTTTTTT.